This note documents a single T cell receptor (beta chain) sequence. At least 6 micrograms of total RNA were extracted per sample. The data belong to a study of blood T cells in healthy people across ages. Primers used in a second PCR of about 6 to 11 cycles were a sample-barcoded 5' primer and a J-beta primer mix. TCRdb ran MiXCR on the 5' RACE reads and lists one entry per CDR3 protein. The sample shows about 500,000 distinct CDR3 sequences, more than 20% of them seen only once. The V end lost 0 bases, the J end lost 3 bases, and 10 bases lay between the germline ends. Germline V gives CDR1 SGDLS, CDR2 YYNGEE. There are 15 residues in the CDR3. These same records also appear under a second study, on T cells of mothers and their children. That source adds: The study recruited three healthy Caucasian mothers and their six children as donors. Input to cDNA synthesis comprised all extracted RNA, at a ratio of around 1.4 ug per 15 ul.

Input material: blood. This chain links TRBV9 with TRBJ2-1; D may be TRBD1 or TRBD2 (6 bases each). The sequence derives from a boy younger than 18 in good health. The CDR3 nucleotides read TGTGCCAGCAGCGTAGCGGGGGCCTTCTACAATGAGCAGTTCTTC. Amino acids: CASSVAGAFYNEQFF.